This TCR beta chain was captured in a study of T cell clones after liver transplantation. For the study at large: Draws occurred before transplant, before withdrawal, and after complete or failed withdrawal.

The ends lost 5 bases at V and 3 bases at J; junction bases unmatched: 6. The CDR3 is 15 residues long. Germline CDR1 and CDR2: SEHNR and FQNEAQ (reference sequence). Profiling relied on immunoSEQ multiplex PCR, and the TCRdb table lists in-frame clones only, not all of them. The data contain some 120,000 clones, 90% of them singletons. This sequence was found in a human patient who received a liver transplant. Some T cells may trace back to the graft donor. The chain carries TRBV7-9 and TRBJ1-5; 8 positions agree with TRBD1. The sample was CD4+ T cells from blood, taken 12 months after liver transplant. The CDR3 DNA reads TGTGCCAGCAGCCTAGGACAGGGCCCCAATCAGCCCCAGCATTTT. Protein: CASSLGQGPNQPQHF. Supplemented by reference TRBV7-9 and TRBJ1-5, the full variable domain reads DTGVSQNPRHKITKRGQNVTFRCDPISEHNRLYWYRQTLGQGPEFLTYFQNEAQLEKSRLLSDRFSAERPKGSFSTLEIQRTEQGDSAMYLCASSLGQGPNQPQHFGDGTRLSIL.